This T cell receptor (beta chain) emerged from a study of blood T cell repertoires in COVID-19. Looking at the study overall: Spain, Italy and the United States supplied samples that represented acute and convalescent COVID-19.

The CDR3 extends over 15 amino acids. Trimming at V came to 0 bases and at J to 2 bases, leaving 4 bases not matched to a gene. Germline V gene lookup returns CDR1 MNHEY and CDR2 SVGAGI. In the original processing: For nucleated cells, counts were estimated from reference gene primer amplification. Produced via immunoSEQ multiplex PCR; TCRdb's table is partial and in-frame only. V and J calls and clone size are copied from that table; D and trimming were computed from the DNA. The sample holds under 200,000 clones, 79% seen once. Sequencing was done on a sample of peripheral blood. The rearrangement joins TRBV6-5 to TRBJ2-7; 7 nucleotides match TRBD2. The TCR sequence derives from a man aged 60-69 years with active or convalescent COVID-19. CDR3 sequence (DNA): TGTGCCAGCAGTTACTCGGGGGGGTCGGCCTACGAGCAGTACTTC. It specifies CASSYSGGSAYEQYF.